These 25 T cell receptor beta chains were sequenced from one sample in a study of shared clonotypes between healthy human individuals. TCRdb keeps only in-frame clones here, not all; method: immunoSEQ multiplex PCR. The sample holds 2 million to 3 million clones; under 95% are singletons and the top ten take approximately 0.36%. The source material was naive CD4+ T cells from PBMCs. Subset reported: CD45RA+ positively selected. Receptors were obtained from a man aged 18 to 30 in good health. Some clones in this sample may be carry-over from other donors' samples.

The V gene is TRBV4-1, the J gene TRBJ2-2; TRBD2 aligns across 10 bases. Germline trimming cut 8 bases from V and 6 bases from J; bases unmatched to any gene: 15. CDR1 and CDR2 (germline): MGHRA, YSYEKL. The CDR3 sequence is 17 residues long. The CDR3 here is CASGGAGGPRLPGELFF. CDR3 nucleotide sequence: TGCGCCAGCGGGGGAGCGGGAGGGCCTAGGTTGCCCGGGGAGCTGTTTTTT.

The CDR3 loop reads CASSLGYPLGSEQFF. Written as DNA, the CDR3 is TGCGCCAGCAGCTTGGGATATCCACTAGGTTCTGAGCAGTTCTTC. The genes are TRBV5-1 and TRBJ2-1, with D possibly TRBD2 on 5 matching bases. Trimming shortened V by 0 bases and J by 9 bases, and 16 bases separated the two germline ends. The CDR3 runs to 15 residues. Germline CDR1 SGHRS, CDR2 YFSETQ.

CDR3 nucleotides: TGTGCCAGCTCACCAGTGGTGACTAGCGGGAGTTACAATGAGCAGTTCTTC. Amino acid sequence: CASSPVVTSGSYNEQFF. The chain employs TRBV18 and TRBJ2-1; the match to TRBD2 covers 12 bases. Germline V CDR1 and CDR2: KGHSH, LQKENI. V was pared by 2 bases and J by 4 bases, with 6 bases of the junction left unmatched. This CDR3 is built from 17 residues.

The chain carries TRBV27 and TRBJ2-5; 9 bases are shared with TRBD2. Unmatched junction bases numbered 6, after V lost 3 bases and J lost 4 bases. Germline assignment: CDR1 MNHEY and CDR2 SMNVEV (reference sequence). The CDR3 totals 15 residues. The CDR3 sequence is CASSFAGGPRETQYF. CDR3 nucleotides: TGTGCCAGCAGTTTTGCGGGAGGGCCGAGAGAGACCCAGTACTTC.

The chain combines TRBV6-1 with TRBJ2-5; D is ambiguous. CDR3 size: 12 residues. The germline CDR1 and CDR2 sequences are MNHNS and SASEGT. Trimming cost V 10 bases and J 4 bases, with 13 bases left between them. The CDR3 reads CATRRRGETQYF. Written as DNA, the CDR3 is TGTGCCACCCGACGCAGAGGAGAGACCCAGTACTTC.

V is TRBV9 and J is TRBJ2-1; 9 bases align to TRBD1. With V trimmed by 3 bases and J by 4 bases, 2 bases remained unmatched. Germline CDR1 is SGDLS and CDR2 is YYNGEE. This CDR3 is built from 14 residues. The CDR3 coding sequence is TGTGCCAGCAGCGACGGACAGGGGTACAATGAGCAGTTCTTC. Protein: CASSDGQGYNEQFF.

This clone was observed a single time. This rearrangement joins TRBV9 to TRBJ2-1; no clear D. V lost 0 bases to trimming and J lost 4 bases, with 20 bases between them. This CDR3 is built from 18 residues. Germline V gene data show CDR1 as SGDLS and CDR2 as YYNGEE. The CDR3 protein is CASSVGLRPTSPYNEQFF. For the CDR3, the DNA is TGTGCCAGCAGCGTAGGGTTGAGGCCGACCTCCCCTTACAATGAGCAGTTCTTC.

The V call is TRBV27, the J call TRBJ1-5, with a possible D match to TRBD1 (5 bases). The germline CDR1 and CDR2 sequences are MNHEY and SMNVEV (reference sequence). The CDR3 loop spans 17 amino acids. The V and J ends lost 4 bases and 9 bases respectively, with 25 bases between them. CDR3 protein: CASSSSRGPSRELPQHF. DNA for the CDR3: TGTGCCAGCAGTTCGAGCCGGGGCCCAAGTAGAGAGTTGCCCCAGCATTTT.

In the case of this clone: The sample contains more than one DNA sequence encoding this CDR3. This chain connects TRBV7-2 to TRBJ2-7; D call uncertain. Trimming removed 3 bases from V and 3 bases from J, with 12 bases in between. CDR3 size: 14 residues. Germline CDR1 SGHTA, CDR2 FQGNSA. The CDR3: CASSLDGSVYEQYF. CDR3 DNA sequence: TGTGCCAGCAGCTTGGACGGGTCAGTCTACGAGCAGTACTTC.

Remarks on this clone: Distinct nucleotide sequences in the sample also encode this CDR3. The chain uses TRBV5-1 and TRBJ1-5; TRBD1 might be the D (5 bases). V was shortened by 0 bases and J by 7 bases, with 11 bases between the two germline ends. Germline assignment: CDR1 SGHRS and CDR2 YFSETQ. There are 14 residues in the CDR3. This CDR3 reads CASSLGQGDQPQHF. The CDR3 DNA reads TGCGCCAGCAGCTTGGGTCAGGGTGACCAGCCCCAGCATTTT. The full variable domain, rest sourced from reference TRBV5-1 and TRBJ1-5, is KAGVTQTPRYLIKTRGQQVTLSCSPISGHRSVSWYQQTPGQGLQFLFEYFSETQRNKGNFPGRFSGRQFSNSRSEMNVSTLELGDSALYLCASSLGQGDQPQHFGDGTRLSIL.

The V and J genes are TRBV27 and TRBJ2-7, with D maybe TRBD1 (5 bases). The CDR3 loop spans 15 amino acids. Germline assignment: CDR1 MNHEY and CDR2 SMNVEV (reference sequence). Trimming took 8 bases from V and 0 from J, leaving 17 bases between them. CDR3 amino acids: CASWARTGYSYEQYF. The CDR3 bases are TGTGCCAGCTGGGCAAGAACAGGATACTCCTACGAGCAGTACTTC.

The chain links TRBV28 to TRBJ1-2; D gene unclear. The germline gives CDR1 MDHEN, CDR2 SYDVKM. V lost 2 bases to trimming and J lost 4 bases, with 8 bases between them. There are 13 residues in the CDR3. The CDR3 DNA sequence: TGTGCCAGCAGTTTAAAGACGGGCTATGGCTACACCTTC. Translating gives CASSLKTGYGYTF.

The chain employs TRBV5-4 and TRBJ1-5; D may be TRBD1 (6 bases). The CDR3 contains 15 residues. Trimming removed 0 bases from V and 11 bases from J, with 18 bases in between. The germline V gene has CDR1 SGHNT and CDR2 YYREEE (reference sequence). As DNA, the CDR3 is TGTGCCAGCAGCTTGGGACAGGTATTCAAGGGGGCCCAGCATTTT. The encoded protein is CASSLGQVFKGAQHF.

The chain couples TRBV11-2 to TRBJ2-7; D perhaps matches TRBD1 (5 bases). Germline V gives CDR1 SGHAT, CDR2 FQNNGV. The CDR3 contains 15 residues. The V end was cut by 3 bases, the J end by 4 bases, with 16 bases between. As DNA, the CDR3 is TGTGCCAGCAGCTTTAGGAGACAGTACGGTTACGAGCAGTACTTC. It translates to CASSFRRQYGYEQYF.

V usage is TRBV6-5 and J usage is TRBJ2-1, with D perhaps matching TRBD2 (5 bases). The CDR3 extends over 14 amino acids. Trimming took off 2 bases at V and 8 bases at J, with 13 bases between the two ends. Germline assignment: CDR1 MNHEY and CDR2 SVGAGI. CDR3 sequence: CASSYPRSSDEQFF. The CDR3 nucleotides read TGTGCCAGCAGTTACCCCCGTAGTAGCGATGAGCAGTTCTTC.

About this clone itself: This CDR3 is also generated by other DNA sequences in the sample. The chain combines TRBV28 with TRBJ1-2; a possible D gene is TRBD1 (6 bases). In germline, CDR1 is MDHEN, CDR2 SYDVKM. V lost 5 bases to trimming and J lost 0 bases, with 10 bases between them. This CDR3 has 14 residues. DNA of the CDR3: TGTGCCAGCAGTCCACGGACAGCTAACTATGGCTACACCTTC. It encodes CASSPRTANYGYTF.

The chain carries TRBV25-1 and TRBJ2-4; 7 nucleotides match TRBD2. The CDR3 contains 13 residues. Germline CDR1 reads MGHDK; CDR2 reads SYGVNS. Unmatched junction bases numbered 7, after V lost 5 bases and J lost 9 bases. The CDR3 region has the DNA TGTGCCAGCAGTCCACAACAGCGGGGCATTCAGTACTTC. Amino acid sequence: CASSPQQRGIQYF.

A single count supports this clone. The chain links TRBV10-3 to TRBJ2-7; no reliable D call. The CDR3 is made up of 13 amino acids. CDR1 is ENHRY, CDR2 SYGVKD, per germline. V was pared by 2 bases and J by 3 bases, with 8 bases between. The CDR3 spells CAISEGYRYEQYF. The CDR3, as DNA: TGTGCCATCAGTGAGGGCTATCGCTACGAGCAGTACTTC.

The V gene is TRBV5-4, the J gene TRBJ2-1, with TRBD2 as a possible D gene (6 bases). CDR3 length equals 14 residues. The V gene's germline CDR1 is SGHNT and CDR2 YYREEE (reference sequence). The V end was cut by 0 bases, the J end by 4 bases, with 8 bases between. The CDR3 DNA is TGTGCCAGCAGCTTGGTTAGCGGTTACAATGAGCAGTTCTTC. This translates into CASSLVSGYNEQFF.

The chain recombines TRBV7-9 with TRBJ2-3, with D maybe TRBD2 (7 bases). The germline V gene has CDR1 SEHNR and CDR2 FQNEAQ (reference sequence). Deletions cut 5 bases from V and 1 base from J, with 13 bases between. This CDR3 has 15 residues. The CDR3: CASSAGDTRTDTQYF. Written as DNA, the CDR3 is TGTGCCAGCAGCGCGGGGGACACCCGCACAGATACGCAGTATTTT.

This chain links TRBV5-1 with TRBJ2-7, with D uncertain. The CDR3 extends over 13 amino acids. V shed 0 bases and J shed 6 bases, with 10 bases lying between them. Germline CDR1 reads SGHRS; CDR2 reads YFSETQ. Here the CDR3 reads CASSLVVRAEQYF. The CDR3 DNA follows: TGCGCCAGCAGCTTGGTTGTTCGGGCCGAGCAGTACTTC. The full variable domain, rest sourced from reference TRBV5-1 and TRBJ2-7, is KAGVTQTPRYLIKTRGQQVTLSCSPISGHRSVSWYQQTPGQGLQFLFEYFSETQRNKGNFPGRFSGRQFSNSRSEMNVSTLELGDSALYLCASSLVVRAEQYFGPGTRLTVT.

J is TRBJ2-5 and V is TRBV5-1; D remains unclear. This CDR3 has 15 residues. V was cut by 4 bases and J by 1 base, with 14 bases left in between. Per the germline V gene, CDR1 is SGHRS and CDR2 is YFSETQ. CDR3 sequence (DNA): TGCGCCAGCAGCCGTACCGCCACCTCCCAAGAGACCCAGTACTTC. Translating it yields CASSRTATSQETQYF.

The CDR3 region is CASSFGQGTYNEQFF. The CDR3 nucleotides are TGTGCCAGCAGCTTCGGACAGGGCACATACAATGAGCAGTTCTTC. The chain joins TRBV7-6 to TRBJ2-1; 8 bases are shared with TRBD1. Losses at the gene ends were 3 bases for V and 4 bases for J; bases not matched to a gene: 5. The CDR3 has 15 residues. Germline-derived CDR1 and CDR2 are SGHVS and FNYEAQ. The whole variable domain, remainder taken from reference TRBV7-6 and TRBJ2-1, is GAGVSQSPRYKVTKRGQDVALRCDPISGHVSLYWYRQALGQGPEFLTYFNYEAQQDKSGLPNDRFSAERPEGSISTLTIQRTEQRDSAMYRCASSFGQGTYNEQFFGPGTRLTVL.

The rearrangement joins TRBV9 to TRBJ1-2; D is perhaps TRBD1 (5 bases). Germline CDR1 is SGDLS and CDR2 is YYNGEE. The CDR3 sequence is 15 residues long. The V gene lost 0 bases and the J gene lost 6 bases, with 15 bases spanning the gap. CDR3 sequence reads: CASSVAVAGRDGYTF. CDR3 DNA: TGTGCCAGCAGCGTAGCGGTGGCAGGGAGGGATGGCTACACCTTC.

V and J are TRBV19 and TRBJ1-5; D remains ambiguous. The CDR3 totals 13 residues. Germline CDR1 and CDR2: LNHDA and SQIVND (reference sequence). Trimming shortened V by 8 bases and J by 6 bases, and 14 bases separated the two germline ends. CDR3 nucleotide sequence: TGTGCCAGTGCCGACTGGAATAGTCAGCCCCAGCATTTT. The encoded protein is CASADWNSQPQHF. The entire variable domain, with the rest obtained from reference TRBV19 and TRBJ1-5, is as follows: DGGITQSPKYLFRKEGQNVTLSCEQNLNHDAMYWYRQDPGQGLRLIYYSQIVNDFQKGDIAEGYSVSREKKESFPLTVTSAQKNPTAFYLCASADWNSQPQHFGDGTRLSIL.